The rows below give T cell receptor beta chains drawn from one sample of a study of blood T cell repertoires in COVID-19. Sequencing used immunoSEQ multiplex PCR; TCRdb keeps in-frame clones, though not all of them. The sample shows under 200,000 clones, approximately 88% of them seen only once. Sequenced: PBMCs or T cells enriched from blood (not recorded which). The origin of the receptors is a woman aged 55-69 years who had recovered from COVID-19. The CDR3 runs from the conserved cysteine through the conserved F or W. The D gene is left open where the match is weak. Expanded clones get a size class; other rows say once, few or many, or leave the size out.

TRBV30,TRBJ1-4,NA,NA,TGTGCCTGGAGTGCCCCCCGGCGGGGGGGTAATGAAAAACTGTTTTTT,CAWSAPRRGGNEKLFF
TRBV6-5,TRBJ1-5,NA,NA,TGTGCCAGCAGTTACCCAGGGGCTGACAATCAGCCCCAGCATTTT,CASSYPGADNQPQHF
TRBV3-1/TRBV3-2,TRBJ2-3,TRBD2,NA,TGTGCCAGCAGCCAAGATTGGGCGACTAGCGGGATTAGCGATACGCAGTATTTT,CASSQDWATSGISDTQYF
TRBV4-1,TRBJ1-1,NA,NA,TGCGCCAGCAGCCACCACCGGAGCACTGAAGCTTTCTTT,CASSHHRSTEAFF
TRBV28,TRBJ1-2,TRBD1,once,TGTGCCAGCAGACCGGGACAGGACCTCTATGGCTACACCTTC,CASRPGQDLYGYTF
TRBV10-2,TRBJ2-1,TRBD1,NA,TGCGCCAGCAGTGGACAGGGGATTGAGCAGTTCTTC,CASSGQGIEQFF
TRBV7-3,TRBJ2-7,TRBD1,few,TGTGCCAGCAGCACGTCGTCGGGACAGGGTAAACACTTC,CASSTSSGQGKHF
TRBV18,TRBJ1-6,NA,many,TGTGCCAGCTCACCAGTTCAGGGGCTCAATTCACCCCTCCACTTT,CASSPVQGLNSPLHF
TRBV11-3,TRBJ1-6,NA,NA,TGTGCCAGCAGCTTAGGGGGCCCTTCACCCCTCCACTTT,CASSLGGPSPLHF
TRBV28,TRBJ1-2,TRBD1,few,TGTGCCAGCAGTCCCTGGGACAGGGGATGGGGCTACACCTTC,CASSPWDRGWGYTF
TRBV12-3/TRBV12-4,TRBJ2-2,TRBD1,NA,TGTGCCAGCAGCCAAGGACAGGCCGGGGAGCTGTTTTTT,CASSQGQAGELFF
TRBV9,TRBJ1-1,NA,NA,TGTGCCAGCAGCGTAGACGGGGCAGGGGACACTGAAGCTTTCTTT,CASSVDGAGDTEAFF
TRBV6-5,TRBJ1-2,TRBD1,NA,TGTGCCAGCAGGCCGGGACAGGGTAGGGGCTACACCTTC,CASRPGQGRGYTF
TRBV18,TRBJ2-3,NA,few,TGTGCCAGCTCACTGCAATCTAGCAGGTATACGCAGTATTTT,CASSLQSSRYTQYF
TRBV5-1,TRBJ1-1,NA,NA,TGCGCCAGTCAATTGGATCGAGGGTACACTGAAGCTTTCTTT,CASQLDRGYTEAFF
TRBV5-1,TRBJ2-2,TRBD2,few,TGCGCCAGCACTCCCCTAGCGGGGGACACCGGGGAGCTGTTTTTT,CASTPLAGDTGELFF
TRBV19,TRBJ1-6,TRBD1,few,TGTGCCAGTAGTATCCAGGGACAGGGGGCTTCACCCCTCCACTTT,CASSIQGQGASPLHF